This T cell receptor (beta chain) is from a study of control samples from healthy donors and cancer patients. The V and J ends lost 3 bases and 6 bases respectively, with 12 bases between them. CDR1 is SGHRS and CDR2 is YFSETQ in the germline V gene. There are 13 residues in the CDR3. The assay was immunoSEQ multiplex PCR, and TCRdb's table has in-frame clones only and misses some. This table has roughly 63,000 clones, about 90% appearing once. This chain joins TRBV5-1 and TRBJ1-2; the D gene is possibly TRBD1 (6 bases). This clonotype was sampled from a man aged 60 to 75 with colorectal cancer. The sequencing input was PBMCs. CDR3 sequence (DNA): TGCGCCAGCAGCTCCACAGGGATTGATGGCTACACCTTC. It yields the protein CASSSTGIDGYTF.